The next 19 T cell receptor beta chains were all read from a single sample in a study of regulatory T cells in long-lasting Graves disease (TCRdb year 2021). Library preparation used multiplex PCR. Sequenced using an Illumina HiSeq 4000. To build TCR beta libraries, CDR3 regions were amplified by Arm-PCR using iRepertoire HTBI primers. TCRdb reran the public reads through fastp at Q25 and MiXCR, keeping productive beta chains. Rows matching on CDR3 protein sequence are summarized as one entry with the most common DNA and genes. The sample table shows approximately 300,000 distinct CDR3 sequences, and under 20% are seen once. Clones ranked in the top ten supply approximately 35% of the sample. The time point tag for this specimen amounts to: newly diagnosed GD, antithyroid drugs for less than 3 months. For both TCR sequencing and RNA sequencing, RNA was extracted from PBMCs using TRIzol. This material consisted of peripheral blood mononuclear cells (PBMCs), taken at new diagnosis, from a patient treated with antithyroid drugs. These receptors came from a female donor with Graves disease.

This clonotype showed up just a few times. The chain's CDR3 is CAWSRDRTSTDTQYF. The DNA for the CDR3 is TGTGCCTGGAGCAGGGACCGGACTAGCACAGATACGCAGTATTTT. V is TRBV30 and J is TRBJ2-3; possibly TRBD1 or TRBD2 for D (5 bases each). Germline V gene sequence: CDR1 GTSNPN, CDR2 SVGIG (reference sequence). The CDR3 extends over 15 amino acids. V shed 3 bases and J shed 0 bases, with 13 bases lying between them.

This clonotype was observed many times. The chain uses TRBV10-3 and TRBJ2-1, with D maybe TRBD2 (6 bases). V lost 6 bases, J lost 4 bases, and 22 bases lay in between. This CDR3 spans 17 amino acids. CDR1 is ENHRY and CDR2 is SYGVKD in the germline V gene. CDR3 residues: CAISEAGTSAVYNEQFF. The CDR3 coding sequence is TGTGCCATCAGCGAGGCAGGGACTTCGGCGGTTTACAATGAGCAGTTCTTC.

In this sample, this clonotype turned up many times. This rearrangement joins TRBV19 to TRBJ2-7; D call uncertain. This CDR3 has 16 residues. V lost 4 bases and J lost 0, with 16 bases in between. Germline CDR1 LNHDA, CDR2 SQIVND (reference sequence). The CDR3 protein is CASSTRRSKSSYEQYF. The CDR3 DNA follows: TGTGCCAGTAGTACCCGGAGATCCAAAAGCTCCTACGAGCAGTACTTC.

The rearrangement joins TRBV28 to TRBJ1-3; D may be TRBD1 (5 bases). This CDR3 spans 14 amino acids. Germline V CDR1 and CDR2: MDHEN, SYDVKM. Trimming removed 3 bases from V and 13 bases from J, with 19 bases in between. CDR3 sequence reads: CASSFQGDGNAIYF. CDR3 bases: TGTGCCAGCAGTTTTCAGGGTGACGGAAACGCTATATATTTT.

This clonotype was picked up many times. The V call is TRBV12-3 or TRBV12-4, the J call TRBJ2-5, with TRBD2 identical over 9 bases. The CDR3 length is 13 residues. V gave up 5 bases and J gave up 4 bases; unmatched junction bases: 2. The CDR3 loop is CASSPTSGETQYF. The CDR3 DNA sequence: TGTGCCAGCAGTCCGACTAGCGGAGAGACCCAGTACTTC.

J is TRBJ1-5 and V is TRBV20-1, with D tentatively TRBD1 (5 bases). Trimming took 1 base from V and 7 from J, leaving 14 bases between them. Germline CDR1 DFQATT, CDR2 SNEGSKA (reference sequence). The CDR3 is made up of 14 amino acids. DNA of the CDR3: TGCAGTGCTAGAGCCGGGACCGAAGCGCAGCCCCAGCATTTT. This encodes CSARAGTEAQPQHF.

There are many counts of this clonotype. The rearrangement links TRBV27 to TRBJ2-7; TRBD1 is a possible D gene (6 bases). The CDR3 consists of 13 residues. Germline lookup yields CDR1 MNHEY and CDR2 SMNVEV (reference sequence). This chain's CDR3 is CQINRDTLYEQYF. CDR3 coding DNA: TGTCAAATTAACCGGGACACCCTCTACGAGCAGTACTTC.

This clonotype was recorded a few times. The V call is TRBV12-3 or TRBV12-4, the J call TRBJ1-6; 10 nucleotides line up with TRBD1. V dropped 3 bases and J dropped 9; count of bases not matched to a gene: 5. This CDR3 comprises 15 residues. CDR3 amino acids: CASSFGDRGGSPLHF. DNA of the CDR3: TGTGCCAGCAGTTTTGGGGACAGGGGAGGTTCACCCCTCCACTTT.

Ten or more counts support this clonotype. This rearrangement joins TRBV12-3 or TRBV12-4 to TRBJ2-4; 14 positions agree with TRBD2. CDR3 length equals 17 residues. V trimming: 5 bases; J trimming: 5 bases; junction bases outside the gene matches: 8. CDR3 amino acids: CASSATRGLAGENIQYF. CDR3 nucleotide sequence: TGTGCCAGCAGTGCTACCAGGGGACTAGCGGGGGAAAACATTCAGTACTTC.

This clonotype has at least ten counts. The genes are TRBV12-3 or TRBV12-4 and TRBJ1-5; TRBD1 might be the D (6 bases). The CDR3 has 18 residues. Trimming removed 6 bases from V and 2 bases from J, with 23 bases in between. CDR3 amino acids: CASSSRTVGQGGNQPQHF. The CDR3 bases are TGTGCCAGCAGCAGTCGGACAGTAGGCCAAGGGGGCAATCAGCCCCAGCATTTT.

This chain links TRBV20-1 with TRBJ1-4; possibly TRBD1 for D (5 bases). V lost 6 bases, J lost 3 bases, and 17 bases lay in between. This CDR3 comprises 15 residues. CDR1 is DFQATT, CDR2 SNEGSKA, per germline (reference sequence). The DNA of the CDR3 is TGCAGTGCCCCACCCGGGGCAGGGTCTAATGAAAAACTGTTTTTT. Translation: CSAPPGAGSNEKLFF.

This clonotype was counted a single time. Given a far larger clone just one base away, this is likely a sequencing read error. The chain carries TRBV11-2 and TRBJ2-3, with TRBD2 as a possible D gene (5 bases). The J call may be mistaken, given a closer DNA end match to TRBJ2-5. Germline loops: CDR1 SGHAT, CDR2 FQNNGV. This CDR3 region has 16 residues. Written as DNA, the CDR3 is TGTGCCAGCAGCTTAGATCCCCTAGTGGGAGCAGAGACCCAGTACTTC. This codes for CASSLDPLVGAETQYF.

Concerning this clonotype itself: A far larger clone is a single base away, which makes a read error likely. V gene TRBV28 combines with J gene TRBJ2-1, with a tentative D call TRBD2 (5 bases). Trimming shortened V by 1 base and J by 10 bases, and 14 bases separated the two germline ends. CDR1 and CDR2 (germline): MDHEN, SYDVKM. There are 14 residues in the CDR3. This CDR3 is CASSLFFDDYEQFF. In nucleotides, the CDR3 is TGTGCCAGCAGTTTATTTTTCGACGACTACGAGCAGTTCTTC. Filled out from reference TRBV28 and TRBJ2-1, the complete variable domain reads DVKVTQSSRYLVKRTGEKVFLECVQDMDHENMFWYRQDPGLGLRLIYFSYDVKMKEKGDIPEGYSVSREKKERFSLILESASTNQTSMYLCASSLFFDDYEQFFGPGTRLTVL.

This sequence joins TRBV19 and TRBJ2-7, with 7 nucleotides matching TRBD1. The CDR3 is made up of 15 amino acids. The germline V gene has CDR1 LNHDA and CDR2 SQIVND (reference sequence). Losses at the gene ends were 5 bases for V and 3 bases for J; bases not matched to a gene: 10. The CDR3 sequence: CASSPQLQGVYEQYF. In DNA form, the CDR3 reads TGTGCCAGTAGTCCCCAGTTGCAGGGGGTCTACGAGCAGTACTTC.

The V call is TRBV6-5, the J call TRBJ2-7, with no clear D. This CDR3 region has 14 residues. Germline V lookup: CDR1 MNHEY, CDR2 SVGAGI. Trimming stripped 3 bases from V and 0 bases from J, with 9 bases between. The chain's CDR3 is CASSYNEDSYEQYF. As DNA, the CDR3 is TGTGCCAGCAGTTATAACGAGGACTCCTACGAGCAGTACTTC.

This clonotype was detected ten times or more. V and J are TRBV12-3 or TRBV12-4 and TRBJ2-1; maybe TRBD2 (6 bases). The CDR3 has 16 amino acids. V lost 5 bases and J lost 2, with 16 bases in between. The CDR3 loop reads CASSLSGASPYNEQFF. The CDR3 DNA is TGTGCCAGCAGTCTCTCGGGAGCGTCCCCCTACAATGAGCAGTTCTTC.

Only one count was recorded for this clonotype. The chain carries TRBV7-9 and TRBJ2-7, with TRBD2 matching 16 bases. Germline CDR1 reads SEHNR; CDR2 reads FQNEAQ (reference sequence). The CDR3 spans 15 residues. Trimming at V came to 4 bases and at J to 6 bases, leaving 3 bases not matched to a gene. The CDR3 is CASSSGLAGGPEQYF. The CDR3 DNA reads as TGTGCCAGCAGCTCGGGACTAGCGGGAGGGCCCGAGCAGTACTTC.

This clonotype was counted at least ten times. This chain joins TRBV30 and TRBJ1-3; no firm D call. CDR3 length: 11 residues. The ends were cut back, 5 bases at V and 4 bases at J, with 6 bases in the middle. Germline loops: CDR1 GTSNPN, CDR2 SVGIG (reference sequence). CDR3 loop: CAWFLGNTIYF. CDR3 bases: TGTGCCTGGTTCCTGGGAAACACCATATATTTT.

This clonotype was observed a few times. The rearrangement uses TRBV30 and TRBJ1-1, with TRBD1 matching over 7 bases. Trimming cost V 3 bases and J 7 bases; bases outside gene matches: 8. CDR3 length: 13 amino acids. Per germline, CDR1 GTSNPN and CDR2 SVGIG (reference sequence). CDR3 DNA: TGTGCCTGGAGGGGTGGACAGGCCGGTGAAGCTTTCTTT. It is translated as CAWRGGQAGEAFF. The variable domain in full, with the rest retrieved from reference TRBV30 and TRBJ1-1, is SQTIHQWPATLVQPVGSPLSLECTVEGTSNPNLYWYRQAAGRGLQLLFYSVGIGQISSEVPQNLSASRPQDRQFILSSKKLLLSDSGFYLCAWRGGQAGEAFFGQGTRLTVV.